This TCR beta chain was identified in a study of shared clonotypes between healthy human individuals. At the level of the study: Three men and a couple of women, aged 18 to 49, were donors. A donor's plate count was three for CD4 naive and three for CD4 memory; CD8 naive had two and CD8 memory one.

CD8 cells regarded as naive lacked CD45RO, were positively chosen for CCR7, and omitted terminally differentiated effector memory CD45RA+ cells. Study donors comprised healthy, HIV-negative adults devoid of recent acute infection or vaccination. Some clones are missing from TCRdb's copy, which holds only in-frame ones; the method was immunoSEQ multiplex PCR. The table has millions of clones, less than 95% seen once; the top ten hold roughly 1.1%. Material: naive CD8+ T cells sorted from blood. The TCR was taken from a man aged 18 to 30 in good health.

For the CDR3, the DNA is TGTGCCAGCAGCGCTGCACCGGGACTAGCGGGAAACGGGAATGAGCAGTTCTTC. Its protein is CASSAAPGLAGNGNEQFF. This chain uses TRBV11-2 with TRBJ2-1; the match to TRBD2 covers 13 bases. The CDR3 has 18 amino acids. Trimming cost V 5 bases and J 7 bases; bases outside gene matches: 14. The germline gives CDR1 SGHAT, CDR2 FQNNGV. Based on the CDR3 plus reference TRBV11-2 and TRBJ2-1, the full variable domain is EAGVAQSPRYKIIEKRQSVAFWCNPISGHATLYWYQQILGQGPKLLIQFQNNGVVDDSQLPKDRFSAERLKGVDSTLKIQPAKLEDSAVYLCASSAAPGLAGNGNEQFFGPGTRLTVL.